The 16 T cell receptor beta chains below were found in one sample sequenced in a study of blood T cell repertoires in COVID-19. Sequencing used immunoSEQ multiplex PCR; TCRdb keeps in-frame clones, though not all of them. The data hold under 150,000 clones, with 85% to 90% observed a single time. Sequenced sample: peripheral blood. These receptors were obtained from a man aged 45-60 years with acute or convalescent COVID-19.

The V call is TRBV19, the J call TRBJ2-1; 8 nucleotides align to TRBD2. Per germline, CDR1 LNHDA and CDR2 SQIVND (reference sequence). V lost 5 bases and J lost 8; bases outside the gene matches: 14. The CDR3 spans 16 residues. The CDR3 loop is CASSDAGGPNLHEQFF. DNA for the CDR3: TGTGCCAGTAGTGACGCGGGAGGACCCAACTTGCATGAGCAGTTCTTC.

The chain couples TRBV6-4 to TRBJ2-5, with a tentative D call TRBD1 (6 bases). The CDR3 totals 13 residues. V shed 4 bases and J shed 4 bases, with 10 bases lying between them. Germline loops: CDR1 MRHNA, CDR2 SNTAGT. The CDR3 DNA reads TGTGCCAGCAGTGGAATAGGGGGAGAGACCCAGTACTTC. This codes for CASSGIGGETQYF.

DNA of the CDR3: TGCGCCAGCAGCCCCGACAGCCAAGAGACCCAGTACTTC. This translates into CASSPDSQETQYF. The chain employs TRBV5-1 and TRBJ2-5; possibly TRBD1 for D (5 bases). Germline V CDR1 and CDR2: SGHRS, YFSETQ. The V gene lost 4 bases and the J gene lost 1 base, with 8 bases spanning the gap. The CDR3 extends over 13 amino acids.

The rearrangement joins TRBV10-3 to TRBJ2-3; possible D gene TRBD1, 6 bases. This CDR3 has 20 amino acids. V was shortened by 4 bases and J by 0 bases, with 26 bases between the two germline ends. Germline V gene sequence: CDR1 ENHRY, CDR2 SYGVKD. The CDR3 DNA is TGTGCCATCAGTGGCGGCCTGGTGACAGGACAAGGTACTAGCACAGATACGCAGTATTTT. Protein: CAISGGLVTGQGTSTDTQYF.

The chain couples TRBV11-2 to TRBJ2-3, with D perhaps TRBD1 (5 bases). Trimming took 1 base from V and 4 from J, leaving 6 bases between them. The germline CDR1 and CDR2 sequences are SGHAT and FQNNGV. The CDR3 is made up of 13 amino acids. CDR3 protein: CASSLVGADTQYF. As DNA, the CDR3 is TGTGCCAGCAGCTTAGTAGGGGCAGATACGCAGTATTTT. Together with reference TRBV11-2 and TRBJ2-3, the CDR3 gives the full variable domain: EAGVAQSPRYKIIEKRQSVAFWCNPISGHATLYWYQQILGQGPKLLIQFQNNGVVDDSQLPKDRFSAERLKGVDSTLKIQPAKLEDSAVYLCASSLVGADTQYFGPGTRLTVL.

The chain links TRBV5-1 to TRBJ1-2, with TRBD1 identical over 10 bases. With 3 bases clipped from V and 7 bases from J, the junction kept 9 bases outside the gene matches. Looked up from germline, CDR1 is SGHRS and CDR2 is YFSETQ. The CDR3 has 15 amino acids. The CDR3 DNA reads TGCGCCAGCAGCTCCGGACAGGGGGAAGCATCTGGCTACACCTTC. It is translated as CASSSGQGEASGYTF.

The chain joins TRBV5-1 to TRBJ2-5, with TRBD1 as a possible D gene (8 bases). V was trimmed by 4 bases and J by 5 bases, leaving 15 bases between them. The CDR3 is 14 residues long. Looked up from germline, CDR1 is SGHRS and CDR2 is YFSETQ. The CDR3: CASSLDREGETQYF. CDR3 nucleotides: TGCGCCAGCAGCCTGGACAGGGAGGGGGAGACCCAGTACTTC.

V and J are TRBV19 and TRBJ1-2; weak D call: TRBD1 (5 bases). The CDR3 loop spans 13 amino acids. The V gene's germline CDR1 is LNHDA and CDR2 SQIVND (reference sequence). V was trimmed by 7 bases and J by 4 bases, leaving 13 bases between them. The DNA of the CDR3 is TGTGCCAGTAACCCAGGGAATAGCTATGGCTACACCTTC. Its protein is CASNPGNSYGYTF.

The V gene is TRBV3-1 (or the pseudogene TRBV3-2), the J gene TRBJ1-2; maybe TRBD1 (6 bases). V was pared by 0 bases and J by 3 bases, with 8 bases between. This CDR3 is built from 14 residues. Germline V CDR1 and CDR2: LGHDT, YNNKEL (reference sequence). The CDR3 spells CASSQEGTYYGYTF. Here the CDR3 DNA reads TGTGCCAGCAGCCAAGAAGGGACATACTATGGCTACACCTTC.

This clone appeared a single time. The rearrangement uses TRBV10-2 and TRBJ1-4; the D gene is possibly TRBD1 (5 bases). CDR1 is WSHSY and CDR2 is SAAADI in the germline V gene. V lost 4 bases to trimming and J lost 2 bases, with 8 bases between them. CDR3 size: 14 residues. CDR3 sequence: CASSGGGTNEKLFF. The CDR3 bases are TGCGCCAGCAGTGGGGGGGGGACTAATGAAAAACTGTTTTTT.

The rearrangement links TRBV2 to TRBJ2-1, with a weak D call TRBD2 (5 bases). The germline gives CDR1 SNHLY, CDR2 FYNNEI. Trimming took off 2 bases at V and 6 bases at J, with 20 bases between the two ends. The CDR3 runs 17 residues. This CDR3 is CASSETLWGVVGNEQFF. For the CDR3, the DNA is TGTGCCAGCAGTGAAACCCTCTGGGGAGTAGTTGGCAATGAGCAGTTCTTC.

The chain carries TRBV3-1 (or the pseudogene TRBV3-2) and TRBJ1-2; TRBD1 matches 9 bases. The CDR3 runs to 14 residues. The junction had 7 bases not matched to a gene; V was cut back by 7 bases and J by 4 bases. Germline assignment: CDR1 LGHDT and CDR2 YNNKEL (reference sequence). The CDR3 loop reads CASKGTGNSYGYTF. CDR3 bases: TGTGCCAGCAAGGGGACAGGGAATTCCTATGGCTACACCTTC.

The chain couples TRBV25-1 to TRBJ2-1, with 11 bases that match TRBD2. Trimming cost V 5 bases and J 5 bases; bases outside gene matches: 5. Germline loops: CDR1 MGHDK, CDR2 SYGVNS. This CDR3 has 15 amino acids. The CDR3 DNA sequence: TGTGCCAGCAGTCCTCCGGGACTAGCGGACAATGAGCAGTTCTTC. Translating it yields CASSPPGLADNEQFF.

This chain links TRBV18 with TRBJ1-4; 9 bases line up with TRBD1. From germline, CDR1 is KGHSH and CDR2 LQKENI. The CDR3 has 15 amino acids. V dropped 1 base and J dropped 6; count of bases not matched to a gene: 3. CDR3 loop: CASSPRTGGDEKLFF. The CDR3 DNA sequence: TGTGCCAGCTCACCACGTACAGGGGGCGATGAAAAACTGTTTTTT.

The chain is built from TRBV11-2 and TRBJ2-1; a weak D match, TRBD2 (6 bases). The germline gives CDR1 SGHAT, CDR2 FQNNGV. V was pared by 1 base and J by 7 bases, with 11 bases between. The CDR3 is 14 residues long. CDR3 amino acids: CASSLGGGGNEQFF. CDR3 in DNA: TGTGCCAGCAGCTTAGGAGGTGGGGGGAATGAGCAGTTCTTC.

The V gene is TRBV14, the J gene TRBJ1-1, with 7 bases matching TRBD1. With V trimmed by 0 bases and J by 4 bases, 2 bases remained unmatched. CDR1 SGHDN and CDR2 FVKESK come from the germline V gene. This CDR3 is 14 amino acids long. The chain's CDR3 is CASSQDHRGTEAFF. DNA for the CDR3: TGTGCCAGCAGCCAAGATCACAGGGGCACTGAAGCTTTCTTT.